The 19 T cell receptor beta chains reported below all come from one sample, sequenced in a study of blood T cells in healthy people across ages (dated by TCRdb to between 2015 and 2017). Library creation used 5' RACE. The reads were generated on an Illumina HiSeq 2500. A second roughly 6 to 11 cycle PCR used a sample-barcoded 5' primer and a J-beta primer mix. In TCRdb, the public reads were trimmed at Q25 with fastp and aligned with MiXCR, with productive beta chains retained. A single entry per CDR3 protein holds the most common genes and DNA from its merged rows. Present in this sample are about a million distinct CDR3 sequences, approximately 38% of which were seen just once. Of the sample, around 13% falls within the top ten clones. Sequenced input: blood. The source is a young man in good health.

Only a few counts were recorded for this clonotype. The rearrangement links TRBV4-2 to TRBJ2-5; perhaps TRBD1 as D (5 bases). CDR3 length: 16 amino acids. Germline lookup yields CDR1 LGHNA and CDR2 YNFKEQ. The germline V and J ends were trimmed by 0 bases and 4 bases, with 15 bases remaining between them. In DNA, the CDR3 is TGTGCCAGCAGCCAAGATGGGTCCAGGGAAGGAGAGACCCAGTACTTC. Its translation is CASSQDGSREGETQYF.

This clonotype appeared a few times. The gene calls are TRBV20-1 and TRBJ1-1; 10 bases are a match to TRBD1. Germline trimming cut 2 bases from V and 3 bases from J; bases unmatched to any gene: 12. CDR3 length equals 17 residues. Germline V gene data show CDR1 as DFQATT and CDR2 as SNEGSKA (reference sequence). The CDR3 here is CSARLAPGQGKDTEAFF. CDR3 coding DNA: TGCAGTGCTAGATTAGCCCCGGGACAGGGGAAGGACACTGAAGCTTTCTTT.

This clonotype showed up just a few times. The chain is built from TRBV4-3 and TRBJ2-1; the D gene is possibly TRBD1 (6 bases). The CDR3 runs 14 residues. V lost 2 bases to trimming and J lost 6 bases, with 11 bases between them. CDR1 is LGHNA and CDR2 is YSLEER in the germline V gene. This CDR3 reads CASSQLEGGNEQFF. The CDR3 DNA follows: TGCGCCAGCAGCCAACTAGAAGGGGGCAATGAGCAGTTCTTC.

V usage is TRBV20-1 and J usage is TRBJ1-6, with D unclear. The CDR3 length is 14 residues. The germline V and J ends were trimmed by 0 bases and 9 bases, with 12 bases remaining between them. Germline CDR1 DFQATT, CDR2 SNEGSKA (reference sequence). In nucleotides, the CDR3 is TGCAGTGCTAGAGACGGACTTTCCAGTTCACCCCTCCACTTT. Protein sequence: CSARDGLSSSPLHF.

This chain links TRBV12-3 or TRBV12-4 with TRBJ2-1; TRBD2 matches at 10 bases. V gave up 7 bases and J gave up 8 bases; unmatched junction bases: 8. The length of the CDR3 is 14 residues. The CDR3, as DNA: TGTGCCAGCACCGTTAGCGGGGGGAGGTATGAGCAGTTCTTC. Translated: CASTVSGGRYEQFF.

This clonotype has a handful of counts. The germline gene is not matched at one end of the junction; a read error may be the cause. In DNA form, the CDR3 reads TGCAGTGCTAGCCGAGGGTTTAGTTCCTACGAGCAGTACTTT. As protein: CSASRGFSSYEQYF. V is TRBV20-1 and J is TRBJ2-7, with TRBD2 as a possible D gene (5 bases). The germline gives CDR1 DFQATT, CDR2 SNEGSKA (reference sequence). The CDR3 totals 14 residues.

On this clonotype itself: A junction boundary mismatches the germline segment, possibly from a read error. The V call is TRBV7-2, the J call TRBJ1-1, with D unresolved. Per the germline V gene, CDR1 is SGHTA and CDR2 is FQGNSA. This CDR3 is built from 14 residues. In DNA, the CDR3 is TGCGCCAGCAGCTTAGCGGGCAATGCCCCTGAAGCTTTCTTT. Residues: CASSLAGNAPEAFF.

The chain's CDR3 is CSVDGSYGYTF. Written as DNA, the CDR3 is TGCAGCGTTGACGGATCCTATGGCTACACCTTC. The gene calls are TRBV29-1 and TRBJ1-2; D unclear. The V and J ends lost 3 bases and 4 bases respectively, with 6 bases between them. The CDR3 is 11 amino acids. Per the germline V gene, CDR1 is SQVTM and CDR2 is ANQGSEA. The variable domain in full, completed from reference TRBV29-1 and TRBJ1-2, reads SAVISQKPSRDICQRGTSLTIQCQVDSQVTMMFWYRQQPGQSLTLIATANQGSEATYESGFVIDKFPISRPNLTFSTLTVSNMSPEDSSIYLCSVDGSYGYTFGSGTRLTVV.

This clonotype was detected many times. The chain employs TRBV20-1 and TRBJ2-7, with D unclear. From germline, CDR1 is DFQATT and CDR2 SNEGSKA (reference sequence). V shed 6 bases and J shed 3 bases, with 12 bases lying between them. The CDR3 runs to 12 residues. This chain's CDR3 is CSADGGNYEQYF. CDR3 nucleotides: TGCAGTGCCGATGGCGGAAACTACGAGCAGTACTTC.

This clonotype was seen only a few times. The chain uses TRBV6-2 or TRBV6-3 and TRBJ2-5, with unresolved D. V was trimmed by 7 bases and J by 5 bases, leaving 8 bases between them. From germline, CDR1 is MNHEY and CDR2 SVGEGT. There are 11 residues in the CDR3. The CDR3 spells CASTYGETQYF. CDR3 coding DNA: TGTGCCAGCACCTACGGGGAGACCCAGTACTTC.

The table lists this clonotype with a few counts. The CDR3, as DNA: TGTGCCAGCAGCCCAAACAGGGGTTCTGAAGCTTTCTTT. As protein: CASSPNRGSEAFF. V and J are TRBV3-1 and TRBJ1-1, with 7 bases lining up with TRBD1. With 4 bases clipped from V and 6 bases from J, the junction kept 5 bases outside the gene matches. Germline CDR1 and CDR2: LGHDT and YNNKEL (reference sequence). There are 13 residues in the CDR3.

The rearrangement joins TRBV5-1 to TRBJ2-3, with D perhaps being TRBD1 or TRBD2 (5 bases each). The CDR3 totals 14 residues. The V gene lost 4 bases and the J gene lost 0 bases, with 9 bases spanning the gap. Germline CDR1 and CDR2: SGHRS and YFSETQ. The CDR3 region is CASSHGDSTDTQYF. CDR3 coding DNA: TGCGCCAGCAGCCATGGGGACAGCACAGATACGCAGTATTTT.

This clonotype was observed a few times. This chain joins TRBV19 and TRBJ1-2, with D perhaps TRBD1 (6 bases). Germline V gives CDR1 LNHDA, CDR2 SQIVND (reference sequence). V gave up 3 bases and J gave up 3 bases, with 14 bases separating them. The CDR3 is 15 residues long. CDR3 nucleotide sequence: TGTGCCAGTAGTATGGCTGGGGGCATGGACTATGGCTACACCTTC. Its protein is CASSMAGGMDYGYTF.

CDR3 residues: CSAKDFQPLRGYTF. Written as DNA, the CDR3 is TGCAGCGCAAAAGACTTTCAACCGTTACGTGGCTACACCTTC. The V and J genes are TRBV29-1 and TRBJ1-2; no reliable D call. The CDR3 has 14 residues. V gave up 7 bases and J gave up 7 bases, with 22 bases separating them. CDR1 and CDR2 from the germline V gene are SQVTM and ANQGSEA.

This clonotype was detected only a few times. The CDR3 loop reads CASSSQAGMREQFF. CDR3 nucleotide sequence: TGTGCCAGCAGCTCACAGGCGGGGATGAGGGAGCAGTTCTTC. This rearrangement joins TRBV9 to TRBJ2-1, with D possibly matching TRBD2 (6 bases). The germline V gene has CDR1 SGDLS and CDR2 YYNGEE. V was pared by 4 bases and J by 10 bases, with 18 bases between. The CDR3 is 14 amino acids.

The chain is built from TRBV5-6 and TRBJ2-1, with 11 positions matching TRBD2. The CDR3 extends over 16 amino acids. V was clipped by 5 bases and J by 3 bases; unmatched bases: 7. Germline CDR1 reads SGHDT; CDR2 reads YYEEEE. The CDR3 DNA reads as TGTGCCAGCAGGGTTAGCGGGGGGGTATACTACAATGAGCAGTTCTTC. Its protein product is CASRVSGGVYYNEQFF.

A few counts support this clonotype. The chain's CDR3 is CASNWDREADTQYF. The CDR3 DNA sequence: TGTGCCAGCAACTGGGACAGGGAAGCAGATACGCAGTATTTT. V usage is TRBV5-6 and J usage is TRBJ2-3; 9 bases align to TRBD1. This CDR3 comprises 14 residues. CDR1 and CDR2 from the germline V gene are SGHDT and YYEEEE. J gave up 4 bases and V 6 bases, and 6 bases lay outside the gene matches.

This chain uses TRBV5-1 with TRBJ1-1; D perhaps matches TRBD1 (5 bases). The germline V gene has CDR1 SGHRS and CDR2 YFSETQ. The CDR3 consists of 14 residues. Deletions cut 0 bases from V and 5 bases from J, with 11 bases between. The CDR3 DNA reads as TGCGCCAGCAGCTTGGGACAGACGCGGACTGAAGCTTTCTTT. This sequence encodes CASSLGQTRTEAFF.

The chain has TRBV10-3 and TRBJ1-5; tentatively, D is TRBD1 (5 bases). This CDR3 has 13 amino acids. V was cut by 0 bases and J by 7 bases, with 7 bases left in between. Germline V lookup: CDR1 ENHRY, CDR2 SYGVKD. In DNA, the CDR3 is TGTGCCATCAGTGAGTCGAGGGACCAGCCCCAGCATTTT. Translating gives CAISESRDQPQHF.